The clone carrying this T cell receptor beta chain showed up many times. The source of the sample is a study of regulatory T cells in long-lasting Graves disease. With iRepertoire HTBI primers and Arm-PCR of CDR3 regions, TCR beta libraries were built. TCRdb ran MiXCR on the multiplex PCR reads and lists one entry per CDR3 protein. The repertoire holds roughly 500,000 distinct CDR3 sequences, with under 25% as singletons. Germline V gene data show CDR1 as MDHEN and CDR2 as SYDVKM. The length of the CDR3 is 13 residues. The V gene lost 5 bases and the J gene lost 6 bases, with 11 bases spanning the gap. Time point reported: persistent/refractory GD, antithyroid drugs over 5 years with positive TRAb. PBMC RNA was the source of the TCR library. From each patient, around 8.9 milliliters of peripheral blood was drawn and collected into an EDTA anticoagulant tube.

The TCR comes from a female donor with Graves disease. The J gene is TRBJ1-5, the V gene TRBV28, with D tentatively TRBD1 (5 bases). The source was peripheral blood mononuclear cells (PBMCs), collected when the disease was refractory, from a patient treated with antithyroid drugs. The DNA of the CDR3 is TGTGCCAGCAGTCCGGAGGGGACTCAGCCCCAGCATTTT. Translated: CASSPEGTQPQHF.